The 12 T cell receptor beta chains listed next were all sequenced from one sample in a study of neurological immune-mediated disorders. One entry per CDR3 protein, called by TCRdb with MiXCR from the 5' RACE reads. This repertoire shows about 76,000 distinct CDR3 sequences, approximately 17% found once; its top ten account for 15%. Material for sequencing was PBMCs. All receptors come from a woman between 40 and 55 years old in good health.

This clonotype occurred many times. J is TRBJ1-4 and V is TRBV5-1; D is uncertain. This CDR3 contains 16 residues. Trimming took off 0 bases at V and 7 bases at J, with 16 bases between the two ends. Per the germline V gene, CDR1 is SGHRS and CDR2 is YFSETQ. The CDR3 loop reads CASSLASGRSSEKLFF. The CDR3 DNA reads TGCGCCAGCAGCTTGGCGTCCGGGCGGTCGTCTGAAAAACTGTTTTTT.

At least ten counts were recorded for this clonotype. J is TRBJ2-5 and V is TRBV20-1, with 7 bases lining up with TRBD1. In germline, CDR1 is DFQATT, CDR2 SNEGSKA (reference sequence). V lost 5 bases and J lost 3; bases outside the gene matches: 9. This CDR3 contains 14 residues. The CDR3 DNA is TGCAGTGCTCAACATCAGACAGGGAAAGAGACCCAGTACTTC. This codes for CSAQHQTGKETQYF.

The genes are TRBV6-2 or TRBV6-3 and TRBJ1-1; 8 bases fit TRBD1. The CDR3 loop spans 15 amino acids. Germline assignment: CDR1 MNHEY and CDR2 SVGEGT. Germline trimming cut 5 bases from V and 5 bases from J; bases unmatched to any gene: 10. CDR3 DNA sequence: TGTGCCAGCAGTCCACAGACAGGGGTTGGGACTGAAGCTTTCTTT. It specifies CASSPQTGVGTEAFF.

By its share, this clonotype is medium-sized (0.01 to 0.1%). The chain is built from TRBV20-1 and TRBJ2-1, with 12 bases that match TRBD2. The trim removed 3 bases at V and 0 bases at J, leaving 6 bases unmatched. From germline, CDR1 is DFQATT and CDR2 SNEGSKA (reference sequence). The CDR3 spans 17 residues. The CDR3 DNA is TGCAGTGCTAGCCTAGCGGGGGGGATCCTCTCCTACAATGAGCAGTTCTTC. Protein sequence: CSASLAGGILSYNEQFF.

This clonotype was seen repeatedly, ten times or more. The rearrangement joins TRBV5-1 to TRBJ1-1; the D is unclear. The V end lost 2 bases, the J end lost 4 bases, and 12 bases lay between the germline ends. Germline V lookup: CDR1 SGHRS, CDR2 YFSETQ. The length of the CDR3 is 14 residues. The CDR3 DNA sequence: TGCGCCAGCAGCTTCAGAGGTCCGGGCACTGAAGCTTTCTTT. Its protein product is CASSFRGPGTEAFF.

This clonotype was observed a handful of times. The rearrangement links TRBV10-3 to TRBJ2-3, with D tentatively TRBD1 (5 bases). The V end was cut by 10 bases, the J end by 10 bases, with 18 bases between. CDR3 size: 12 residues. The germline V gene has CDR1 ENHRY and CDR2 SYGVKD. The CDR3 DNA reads TGTGCCACTGCTTCTGAAGGGGATCCGCAGTATTTT. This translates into CATASEGDPQYF.

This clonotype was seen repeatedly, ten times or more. This chain's CDR3 is CASSLRGGGSYNEQFF. Written as DNA, the CDR3 is TGTGCCAGCAGCTTACGCGGCGGGGGGTCTTACAATGAGCAGTTCTTC. J is TRBJ2-1 and V is TRBV7-2, with 8 bases identical to TRBD2. CDR3 length: 16 residues. Germline lookup yields CDR1 SGHTA and CDR2 FQGNSA. V was pared by 2 bases and J by 4 bases, with 7 bases of the junction left unmatched. The variable domain in full, completed from reference TRBV7-2 and TRBJ2-1, reads GAGVSQSPSNKVTEKGKDVELRCDPISGHTALYWYRQSLGQGLEFLIYFQGNSAPDKSGLPSDRFSAERTGGSVSTLTIQRTQQEDSAVYLCASSLRGGGSYNEQFFGPGTRLTVL.

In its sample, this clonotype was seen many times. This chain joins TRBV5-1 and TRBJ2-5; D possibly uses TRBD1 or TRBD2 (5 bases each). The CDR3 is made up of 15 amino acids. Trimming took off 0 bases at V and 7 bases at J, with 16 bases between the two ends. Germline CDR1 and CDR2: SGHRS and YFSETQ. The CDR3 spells CASSLGQGIEGTQYF. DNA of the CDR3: TGCGCCAGCAGCTTGGGGCAGGGCATTGAGGGGACCCAGTACTTC.

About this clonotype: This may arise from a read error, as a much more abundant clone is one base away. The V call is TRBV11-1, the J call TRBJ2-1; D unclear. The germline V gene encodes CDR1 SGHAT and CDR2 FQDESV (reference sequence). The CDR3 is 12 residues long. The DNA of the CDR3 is TGTGCCAACAGCCTGTCATCTATTGAGCAGTTCTTC. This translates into CANSLSSIEQFF.

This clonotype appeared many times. In DNA form, the CDR3 reads TGTGCCAGCAGCTTCGAGAGCGGGGATGAGCAGTTCTTC. This sequence encodes CASSFESGDEQFF. The V gene is TRBV5-6, the J gene TRBJ2-1; 7 bases align to TRBD2. Trimming at V came to 2 bases and at J to 8 bases, leaving 4 bases not matched to a gene. This CDR3 contains 13 residues. Germline loops: CDR1 SGHDT, CDR2 YYEEEE.

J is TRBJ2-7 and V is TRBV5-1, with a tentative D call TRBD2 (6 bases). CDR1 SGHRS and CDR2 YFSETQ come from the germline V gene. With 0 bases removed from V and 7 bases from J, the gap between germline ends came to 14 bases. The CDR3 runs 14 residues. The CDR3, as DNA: TGCGCCAGCAGCTTGGCCGGGACTTTCGGTGAGCAGTACTTC. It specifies CASSLAGTFGEQYF.

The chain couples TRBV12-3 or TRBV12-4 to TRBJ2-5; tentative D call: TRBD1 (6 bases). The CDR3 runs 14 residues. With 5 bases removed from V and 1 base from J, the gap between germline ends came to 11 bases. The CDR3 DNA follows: TGTGCCAGCAGTACCCGGGACACCCAAGAGACCCAGTACTTC. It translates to CASSTRDTQETQYF.